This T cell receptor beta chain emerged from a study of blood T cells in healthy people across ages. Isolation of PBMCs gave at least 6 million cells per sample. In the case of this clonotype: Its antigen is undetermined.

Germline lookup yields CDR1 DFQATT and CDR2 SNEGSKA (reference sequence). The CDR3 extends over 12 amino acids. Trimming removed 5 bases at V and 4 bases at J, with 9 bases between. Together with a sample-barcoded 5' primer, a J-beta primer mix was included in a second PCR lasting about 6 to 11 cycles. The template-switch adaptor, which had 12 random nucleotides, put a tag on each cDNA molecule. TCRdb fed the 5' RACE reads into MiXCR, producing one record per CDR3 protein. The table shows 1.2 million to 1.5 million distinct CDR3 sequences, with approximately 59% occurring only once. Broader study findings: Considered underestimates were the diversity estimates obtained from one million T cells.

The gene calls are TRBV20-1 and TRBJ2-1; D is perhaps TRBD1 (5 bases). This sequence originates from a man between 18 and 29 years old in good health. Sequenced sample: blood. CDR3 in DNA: TGCAGTGCTTGTGACAGTTACAATGAGCAGTTCTTC. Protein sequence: CSACDSYNEQFF.